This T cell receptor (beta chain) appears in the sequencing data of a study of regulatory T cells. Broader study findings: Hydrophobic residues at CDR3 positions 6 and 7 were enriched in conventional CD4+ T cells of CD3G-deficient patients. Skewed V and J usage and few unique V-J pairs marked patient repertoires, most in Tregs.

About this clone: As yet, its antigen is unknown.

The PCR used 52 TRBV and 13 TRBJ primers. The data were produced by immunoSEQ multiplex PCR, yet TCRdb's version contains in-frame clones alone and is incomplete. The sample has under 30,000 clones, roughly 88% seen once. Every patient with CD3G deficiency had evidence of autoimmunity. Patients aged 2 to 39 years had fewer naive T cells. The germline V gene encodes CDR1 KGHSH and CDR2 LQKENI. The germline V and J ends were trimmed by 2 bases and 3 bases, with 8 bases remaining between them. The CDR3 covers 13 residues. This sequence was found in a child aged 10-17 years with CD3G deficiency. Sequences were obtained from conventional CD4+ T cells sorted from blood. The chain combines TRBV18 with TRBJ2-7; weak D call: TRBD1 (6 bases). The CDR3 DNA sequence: TGTGCCAGCTCACCAACAGGGATCTACGAGCAGTACTTC. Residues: CASSPTGIYEQYF.